Detailed here is one T cell receptor (beta chain). No antigen is known for it. Base qualities were left out, and no much larger clone turns up one base away. TCR beta VDJ combination and CDR3 sequence profiling used genomic DNA as the template. TCR repertoire sequencing was run on an Illumina HiSeq 2000. In the authors' own workflow: Repertoires were assessed using TRBV/TRBJ rearrangement plots, CDR3 size and DJ length profiles, and Simpson's diversity index. Whichever DNA sequence was most abundant in the deep sequencing data was defined as the immunodominant clone. CDR3 amino acid sequences were checked for sharing across subjects and were also compared against the VDJdb database and published repertoires. The public reads were reprocessed in TCRdb via fastp at Q25 and MiXCR, keeping in-frame beta chains. Every CDR3 protein is listed once, alongside the most common genes and DNA of its rows. The V and J calls and clone size are TCRdb's, not the authors'. Across this sample there are approximately 300,000 distinct CDR3 sequences, with roughly 53% seen only once. In total, the top ten clones hold 1% to 1.5% of the sample.

The data originate from a study of CD8+CD57+ T cells in acquired aplastic anemia (dated 2018 in TCRdb). Looking at the study overall: On average, sorted CD4+ and CD8+ cells yielded 3 to 4 ug of extracted DNA, with a range of about 0.17 to 27.4 ug. CD8+CD57+ expansion was defined as a frequency above the mean frequency observed in healthy subjects.

Expansion of CD8+CD57+ cells had been shown by flow cytometry in the patients chosen for sequencing. All patients had severe acquired aplastic anemia diagnosed by International Study of Aplastic Anemia and Agranulocytosis and Camitta criteria. No therapy had been received by the patients at the time of blood sampling. In this study, sorted CD4+ and CD8+ T cells from the blood of healthy subjects and of severe aplastic anemia patients had their TCR repertoires deep-sequenced. Patients were enrolled in the USA under clinicaltrials.gov protocols 00001620, 01623167, 00001397, 00071045, 00081523 and 00961064. Ficoll-Paque density gradient centrifugation was used to isolate peripheral blood mononuclear cells. Before DNA was extracted, CD4+ and CD8+ T cells were sorted using either FACS or magnetic beads. CDR1 and CDR2 are drawn from the germline V gene: MNHGY, SVAAGI. From the cysteine through the phenylalanine, the CDR3 covers 13 amino acids. Of all the DNA, just the CDR3 is kept, 39 bases in frame from base 1. At the junction V is shortened by 5 bases and J by 6 bases, with 13 bases in between.

Study-wide conclusions, independent of this receptor: CD8+ Simpson's diversity did not differ significantly between patients and healthy controls (P=0.060). Approximately 31 CD8+ CDR3 sequences were found in both patients and controls but appeared to be highly expressed in patients and within the immunodominant clones of the patients.

The sequence links TRBV6-9 to TRBJ2-5; TRBD1 could be the D gene, as 6 bases match. The clonotype comes from a human donor with aplastic anemia. The sample comprised sorted CD4+, CD8+, or CD8+CD57+ T cells (not recorded which) from PBMCs. The CDR3 sequence is CASSEVRGQTQYF. In nucleotide form, the sequence is TGTGCCAGCAGTGAAGTCAGGGGTCAGACCCAGTACTTC.